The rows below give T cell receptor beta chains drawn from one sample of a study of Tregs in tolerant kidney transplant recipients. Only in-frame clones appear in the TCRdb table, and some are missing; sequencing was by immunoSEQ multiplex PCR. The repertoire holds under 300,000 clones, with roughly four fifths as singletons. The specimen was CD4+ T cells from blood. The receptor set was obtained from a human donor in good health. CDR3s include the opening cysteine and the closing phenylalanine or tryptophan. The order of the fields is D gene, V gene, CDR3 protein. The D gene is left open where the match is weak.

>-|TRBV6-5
CASSYSLPRTDTQYF
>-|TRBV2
CASSPLGRGFLHF
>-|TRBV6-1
CASSAQTNTEAFF
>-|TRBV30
CAWSPLGQTYEQYF
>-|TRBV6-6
CASSYSIGGNNGYTF
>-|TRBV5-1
CASSLGTALPWETQYF
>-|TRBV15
CATSRQGLTNEKLFF
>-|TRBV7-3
CASSIDSSYNSPLHF
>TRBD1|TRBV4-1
CASSHPDRELYGYTF
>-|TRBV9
CASSVGSGNYGYTF
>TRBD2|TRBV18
CASSPLGLAGGTDTQYF
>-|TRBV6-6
CASSWGNMNTEAFF
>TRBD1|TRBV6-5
CASSVDRGSNNEQFF